One sample yielded the 21 T cell receptor beta chains listed below, sequenced in a study of T cell responses to AZD1222 COVID-19 vaccine. Only in-frame clones appear in the TCRdb table, and some are missing; sequencing was by immunoSEQ multiplex PCR. Here the sample spans some 120,000 clones, approximately 85% being singletons. The sequenced sample was peripheral blood, obtained on day 0 of MenACWY control vaccination. These receptors all come from an adult in good health.

The V gene is TRBV5-4, the J gene TRBJ2-3; the D gene is possibly TRBD2 (6 bases). This CDR3 spans 14 amino acids. Germline V gene data show CDR1 as SGHNT and CDR2 as YYREEE (reference sequence). V lost 3 bases to trimming and J lost 3 bases, with 11 bases between them. CDR3: CASSSYGGTDTQYF. The CDR3 bases are TGTGCCAGCAGCTCCTATGGGGGGACAGATACGCAGTATTTT. The full variable domain, rest sourced from reference TRBV5-4 and TRBJ2-3, is ETGVTQSPTHLIKTRGQQVTLRCSSQSGHNTVSWYQQALGQGPQFIFQYYREEENGRGNFPPRFSGLQFPNYSSELNVNALELDDSALYLCASSSYGGTDTQYFGPGTRLTVL.

V usage is TRBV4-2 and J usage is TRBJ2-5; 13 bases line up with TRBD2. Germline assignment: CDR1 LGHNA and CDR2 YNFKEQ. CDR3 length: 16 amino acids. V dropped 4 bases and J dropped 6; count of bases not matched to a gene: 8. The CDR3 DNA sequence: TGTGCCAGCAGCCCCACTAGCGGGGGGGCCCGAAAGACCCAGTACTTC. Translation gives CASSPTSGGARKTQYF.

The chain uses TRBV27 and TRBJ2-7; 8 nucleotides match TRBD1. Looked up from germline, CDR1 is MNHEY and CDR2 is SMNVEV (reference sequence). V gave up 5 bases and J gave up 5 bases; unmatched junction bases: 5. The length of the CDR3 is 13 residues. CDR3 amino acids: CASSLQGAHEQYF. The CDR3 DNA is TGTGCCAGCAGTCTTCAGGGGGCCCACGAGCAGTACTTC.

This clone has only a few counts. This chain uses TRBV7-9 with TRBJ2-3; 7 bases align to TRBD1. Germline loops: CDR1 SEHNR, CDR2 FQNEAQ (reference sequence). CDR3 length equals 15 residues. J was trimmed by 2 bases and V by 5 bases; bases with no gene match: 7. This CDR3 is CASSPGTVTTDTQYF. CDR3 DNA: TGTGCCAGCAGCCCCGGGACAGTAACCACAGATACGCAGTATTTT. Combining the CDR3 with reference TRBV7-9 and TRBJ2-3 gives the whole variable domain DTGVSQNPRHKITKRGQNVTFRCDPISEHNRLYWYRQTLGQGPEFLTYFQNEAQLEKSRLLSDRFSAERPKGSFSTLEIQRTEQGDSAMYLCASSPGTVTTDTQYFGPGTRLTVL.

This chain joins TRBV11-2 and TRBJ2-5, with 7 bases lining up with TRBD1. Trimming cost V 6 bases and J 1 base; bases outside gene matches: 8. Germline assignment: CDR1 SGHAT and CDR2 FQNNGV. This CDR3 has 15 residues. DNA of the CDR3: TGTGCCAGCAGTGACTGGACAGGAGCCCAAGAGACCCAGTACTTC. Translating gives CASSDWTGAQETQYF.

This clone was counted between two and nine times. The chain recombines TRBV19 with TRBJ1-5; 7 bases match TRBD1. The germline gives CDR1 LNHDA, CDR2 SQIVND (reference sequence). The CDR3 spans 16 residues. Losses at the gene ends were 9 bases for V and 4 bases for J; bases not matched to a gene: 15. CDR3 nucleotide sequence: TGTGCCAGCCATTATTCGCTCGGGACAGTTAATCAGCCCCAGCATTTT. This translates into CASHYSLGTVNQPQHF.

The rearrangement links TRBV6-4 to TRBJ1-2, with no clear D. The V end was cut by 0 bases, the J end by 4 bases, with 9 bases between. CDR1 MRHNA and CDR2 SNTAGT come from the germline V gene. The CDR3 is 14 residues long. The CDR3 sequence is CASSDSPYGYGYTF. CDR3 bases: TGTGCCAGCAGTGACTCTCCGTACGGCTATGGCTACACCTTC.

This rearrangement joins TRBV7-9 to TRBJ1-3; weak D call: TRBD1 (5 bases). Trimming took 7 bases from V and 0 from J, leaving 7 bases between them. CDR1 SEHNR and CDR2 FQNEAQ come from the germline V gene (reference sequence). CDR3 length equals 13 residues. The CDR3 nucleotides read TGTGCCAGCACACAGGACTCTGGAAACACCATATATTTT. Protein: CASTQDSGNTIYF.

V usage is TRBV28 and J usage is TRBJ2-7; D gene uncertain. Germline values: CDR1 MDHEN, CDR2 SYDVKM. The ends were cut back, 4 bases at V and 3 bases at J, with 7 bases in the middle. This CDR3 has 12 amino acids. The CDR3 DNA is TGTGCCAGCAGTTCTTCCATCTACGAGCAGTACTTC. Its protein is CASSSSIYEQYF.

The chain carries TRBV2 and TRBJ1-1; 9 bases are a match to TRBD1. The CDR3 covers 14 residues. Germline V gives CDR1 SNHLY, CDR2 FYNNEI. V lost 6 bases, J lost 5 bases, and 7 bases stayed unmatched. The CDR3 bases are TGTGCCAGCAGACTACAGGGGGCGCGGACTGAAGCTTTCTTT. Its protein product is CASRLQGARTEAFF.

This rearrangement joins TRBV27 to TRBJ2-7; D is tentatively TRBD1 or TRBD2 (5 bases each). The CDR3 has 14 residues. In germline, CDR1 is MNHEY, CDR2 SMNVEV (reference sequence). The germline V and J ends were trimmed by 5 bases and 3 bases, with 14 bases remaining between them. CDR3 nucleotide sequence: TGTGCCAGCAGTCACGCCGGGACGAACTACGAGCAGTACTTC. It specifies CASSHAGTNYEQYF.

This chain uses TRBV6-2 or TRBV6-3 with TRBJ1-2; 10 nucleotides align to TRBD1. V was pared by 5 bases and J by 7 bases, with 7 bases of the junction left unmatched. The CDR3 spans 14 residues. Germline CDR1 is MNHEY and CDR2 is SVGEGT. The CDR3 DNA sequence: TGTGCCAGCAGTAACACCGGGACAGGGGCTGGCTACACCTTC. It is translated as CASSNTGTGAGYTF.

This clone turned up a few times. The genes are TRBV28 and TRBJ2-7; 12 positions agree with TRBD1. The CDR3 is 17 amino acids. Germline lookup yields CDR1 MDHEN and CDR2 SYDVKM. V lost 6 bases and J lost 0; bases outside the gene matches: 9. CDR3 coding DNA: TGTGCCAGCAGCGCTTTCGGGACAGGGGGCGCCTCCTACGAGCAGTACTTC. Amino acid sequence: CASSAFGTGGASYEQYF.

CDR3 nucleotide sequence: TGTGCCAGCAGTTCTGTGGATGGGGATTCACCCCTCCACTTT. Residues: CASSSVDGDSPLHF. This chain joins TRBV6-2 or TRBV6-3 and TRBJ1-6; D is undetermined. V lost 4 bases and J lost 8, with 12 bases in between. Per the germline V gene, CDR1 is MNHEY and CDR2 is SVGEGT. The CDR3 is made up of 14 amino acids.

J is TRBJ1-4 and V is TRBV18, with D maybe TRBD1 (5 bases). V shed 1 base and J shed 13 bases, with 7 bases lying between them. CDR1 and CDR2 (germline): KGHSH, LQKENI. This CDR3 is built from 11 residues. CDR3 sequence: CASSPQRGLFF. The CDR3, as DNA: TGTGCCAGCTCACCACAGAGGGGACTGTTTTTT.

The chain recombines TRBV6-1 with TRBJ1-5, with TRBD1 as a possible D gene (5 bases). Germline CDR1 and CDR2: MNHNS and SASEGT. The CDR3 covers 15 residues. V lost 3 bases and J 0 bases, leaving 9 bases between the germline ends. The chain's CDR3 is CASSDGHDSNQPQHF. The CDR3 coding sequence is TGTGCCAGCAGTGACGGACACGATAGCAATCAGCCCCAGCATTTT.

This chain links TRBV7-9 with TRBJ1-5; 9 bases map to TRBD1. This CDR3 has 15 residues. The V segment lost 0 bases and the J segment 6 bases; nucleotides outside the gene matches: 3. Germline values: CDR1 SEHNR, CDR2 FQNEAQ (reference sequence). The DNA of the CDR3 is TGTGCCAGCAGCTTAGCTGGGACAGGGATTCAGCCCCAGCATTTT. This gives the protein CASSLAGTGIQPQHF.

This rearrangement joins TRBV3-1 (or the pseudogene TRBV3-2) to TRBJ2-1; 8 nucleotides line up with TRBD2. Germline V lookup: CDR1 LGHDT, CDR2 YNNKEL (reference sequence). The CDR3 spans 16 residues. The ends lost 0 bases at V and 2 bases at J; junction bases unmatched: 3. CDR3 sequence: CASSQEAGVAYNEQFF. The CDR3 nucleotides are TGTGCCAGCAGCCAAGAAGCGGGGGTAGCCTACAATGAGCAGTTCTTC.

The chain uses TRBV30 and TRBJ2-1; 7 bases match TRBD1. Germline V CDR1 and CDR2: GTSNPN, SVGIG (reference sequence). Losses at the gene ends were 6 bases for V and 0 bases for J; bases not matched to a gene: 11. The CDR3 extends over 16 amino acids. CDR3 in amino acids: CACVTRTGLSYNEQFF. Written as DNA, the CDR3 is TGTGCCTGCGTCACGAGGACAGGCCTCTCCTACAATGAGCAGTTCTTC.

The chain couples TRBV3-1 (or the pseudogene TRBV3-2) to TRBJ2-5; D might be TRBD2 (6 bases). V was pared by 7 bases and J by 0 bases, with 9 bases between. The CDR3 runs 13 residues. Germline lookup yields CDR1 LGHDT and CDR2 YNNKEL (reference sequence). The CDR3 protein is CASTPGDQETQYF. In DNA form, the CDR3 reads TGTGCCAGCACCCCGGGGGACCAAGAGACCCAGTACTTC.

This chain connects TRBV6-5 to TRBJ1-2, with D perhaps TRBD1 (6 bases). Germline V gives CDR1 MNHEY, CDR2 SVGAGI. The CDR3 consists of 14 residues. V lost 2 bases and J lost 8, with 15 bases in between. In DNA, the CDR3 is TGTGCCAGCAGTTACCTTGACAGGATGGGAGGCTACACCTTC. Its protein is CASSYLDRMGGYTF.